The 27 T cell receptor beta chains listed next were all sequenced from one sample in a study of OX40 agonist ivuxolimab in advanced cancers. Libraries were prepared by immunoSEQ multiplex PCR; TCRdb keeps only in-frame clonotypes and omits some of them. Of roughly 48,000 clones in the sample, about four fifths were seen once. This specimen consisted of CD4+ or CD8+ T cells sorted from blood, obtained in a trial of the OX40 agonist ivuxolimab. These receptors were obtained from an adult with an advanced solid tumor such as melanoma, head and neck, liver or kidney cancer.

This chain joins TRBV10-3 and TRBJ2-5; D possibly corresponds to TRBD2 (6 bases). The CDR3 sequence is 13 residues long. V was shortened by 10 bases and J by 2 bases, with 14 bases between the two germline ends. Germline CDR1 ENHRY, CDR2 SYGVKD. The CDR3 here is CASGTVPQETQYF. The DNA for the CDR3 is TGTGCCAGTGGGACTGTCCCTCAAGAGACCCAGTACTTC.

This chain connects TRBV4-3 to TRBJ2-1; unclear D gene. CDR1 is LGHNA and CDR2 is YSLEER in the germline V gene. This CDR3 spans 14 amino acids. V lost 0 bases to trimming and J lost 9 bases, with 12 bases between them. CDR3 DNA: TGCGCCAGCAGCCAAGATGGTCCGGCGCCTGAGCAGTTCTTC. It encodes CASSQDGPAPEQFF.

The rearrangement uses TRBV28 and TRBJ1-4, with 10 bases aligning to TRBD1. CDR3 size: 14 residues. V was clipped by 8 bases and J by 5 bases; unmatched bases: 5. The germline V gene has CDR1 MDHEN and CDR2 SYDVKM. CDR3 protein: CASYDRGRNEKLFF. In DNA form, the CDR3 reads TGTGCCAGCTACGACAGGGGGCGAAATGAAAAACTGTTTTTT.

The chain uses TRBV18 and TRBJ2-2; 8 nucleotides agree with TRBD2. CDR1 and CDR2 from the germline V gene are KGHSH and LQKENI. This CDR3 is 17 amino acids long. With V trimmed by 3 bases and J by 1 base, 7 bases remained unmatched. CDR3 in DNA: TGTGCCAGCTCACCCCCCGGGGGGGCCAAGAACACCGGGGAGCTGTTTTTT. Translation: CASSPPGGAKNTGELFF.

The rearrangement uses TRBV4-1 and TRBJ2-4; possible D gene TRBD2, 6 bases. The CDR3 has 16 residues. The V end lost 4 bases, the J end lost 6 bases, and 19 bases lay between the germline ends. The germline V gene has CDR1 MGHRA and CDR2 YSYEKL. CDR3 residues: CASSLAGPPQGNIQYF. The CDR3 bases are TGCGCCAGCAGCCTCGCGGGGCCACCCCAGGGAAACATTCAGTACTTC.

This clone was seen more than once but under ten times. V is TRBV28 and J is TRBJ2-7, with 11 positions matching TRBD1. Germline V gene lookup returns CDR1 MDHEN and CDR2 SYDVKM. CDR3 length: 14 residues. V was pared by 5 bases and J by 5 bases, with 5 bases of the junction left unmatched. CDR3 protein: CASSGVGQGDEQYF. DNA for the CDR3: TGTGCCAGCAGTGGGGTGGGACAGGGGGACGAGCAGTACTTC.

V is TRBV15 and J is TRBJ2-1; D perhaps matches TRBD1 (5 bases). Trimming pared 4 bases from V and 7 bases from J, leaving 14 bases between. Germline loops: CDR1 LNHNV, CDR2 YYDKDF (reference sequence). The CDR3 has 14 residues. In DNA, the CDR3 is TGTGCCACCAGCACTCGACAGTCCAGAAATGAGCAGTTCTTC. Its protein is CATSTRQSRNEQFF. The full variable domain, with the rest looked up from reference TRBV15 and TRBJ2-1, is DAMVIQNPRYQVTQFGKPVTLSCSQTLNHNVMYWYQQKSSQAPKLLFHYYDKDFNNEADTPDNFQSRRPNTSFCFLDIRSPGLGDTAMYLCATSTRQSRNEQFFGPGTRLTVL.

This chain links TRBV6-5 with TRBJ1-2; unclear D gene. The CDR3 consists of 13 residues. V lost 5 bases and J 3 bases, leaving 10 bases between the germline ends. Germline CDR1 and CDR2: MNHEY and SVGAGI. The CDR3 sequence: CASSNGIHYGYTF. Written as DNA, the CDR3 is TGTGCCAGCAGTAATGGAATCCACTATGGCTACACCTTC.

This clone was seen a handful of times. This rearrangement joins TRBV28 to TRBJ1-5; no reliable D call. The CDR3 is 16 residues long. V gave up 6 bases and J gave up 3 bases, with 18 bases separating them. CDR1 and CDR2 (germline): MDHEN, SYDVKM. The CDR3 spells CASSLPRVLLNQPQHF. In DNA form, the CDR3 reads TGTGCCAGCAGCCTTCCGAGGGTCCTCCTCAATCAGCCCCAGCATTTT.

The rearrangement joins TRBV6-1 to TRBJ1-1; D not resolved. Deletions cut 8 bases from V and 1 base from J, with 5 bases between. Germline V CDR1 and CDR2: MNHNS, SASEGT. CDR3 length: 11 amino acids. CDR3 amino acids: CASLPNTEAFF. For the CDR3, the DNA is TGTGCCAGCCTCCCGAACACTGAAGCTTTCTTT.

This sequence joins TRBV7-3 and TRBJ2-3; a weak D match, TRBD2 (7 bases). CDR1 is SGHTA and CDR2 is FQGTGA in the germline V gene. With 2 bases removed from V and 5 bases from J, the gap between germline ends came to 11 bases. The CDR3 covers 14 residues. The CDR3 spells CASSLAGAQDTQYF. The DNA for the CDR3 is TGTGCCAGCAGCTTAGCGGGGGCCCAAGATACGCAGTATTTT.

This clone was observed a single time. V is TRBV6-1 and J is TRBJ1-4; TRBD1 might be the D (6 bases). With 1 base removed from V and 3 bases from J, the gap between germline ends came to 12 bases. This CDR3 comprises 16 residues. Per germline, CDR1 MNHNS and CDR2 SASEGT. The chain's CDR3 is CASSEVGGSSNEKLFF. The CDR3 DNA reads TGTGCCAGCAGTGAAGTGGGGGGCTCTTCTAATGAAAAACTGTTTTTT.

The chain joins TRBV11-2 to TRBJ2-5, with 15 bases that match TRBD2. Germline loops: CDR1 SGHAT, CDR2 FQNNGV. The length of the CDR3 is 19 residues. With 5 bases clipped from V and 4 bases from J, the junction kept 14 bases outside the gene matches. As DNA, the CDR3 is TGTGCCAGCAGCCTCTCCGGGACTAGCGGGGGGTTATTACGAGAGACCCAGTACTTC. Protein product: CASSLSGTSGGLLRETQYF.

The rearrangement uses TRBV27 and TRBJ2-1; the match to TRBD2 covers 10 bases. CDR3 size: 16 residues. V lost 6 bases, J lost 8 bases, and 13 bases stayed unmatched. CDR1 MNHEY and CDR2 SMNVEV come from the germline V gene (reference sequence). This CDR3 is CASRPLGSGRADEQFF. The CDR3 DNA is TGTGCCAGCAGGCCCTTGGGGAGCGGGAGGGCCGATGAGCAGTTCTTC.

V usage is TRBV27 and J usage is TRBJ2-3; 9 bases align to TRBD1. The CDR3 has 15 amino acids. Trimming removed 6 bases from V and 5 bases from J; junction bases left unmatched: 9. Germline V gene sequence: CDR1 MNHEY, CDR2 SMNVEV (reference sequence). DNA of the CDR3: TGTGCCAGCAGCCAAACAGGGGGCACCCAAGATACGCAGTATTTT. It yields the protein CASSQTGGTQDTQYF.

This chain links TRBV4-3 with TRBJ2-1, with TRBD2 as a possible D gene (5 bases). The V and J ends lost 1 base and 8 bases respectively, with 9 bases between them. The CDR3 totals 13 residues. Germline V gene sequence: CDR1 LGHNA, CDR2 YSLEER. The CDR3 DNA sequence: TGCGCCAGCAGCCAAGCGGGGTGGGATGAGCAGTTCTTC. As protein: CASSQAGWDEQFF.

The rearrangement joins TRBV5-1 to TRBJ2-3; possible D gene TRBD1, 6 bases. Germline loops: CDR1 SGHRS, CDR2 YFSETQ. Between the trimmed V and J ends, which lost 2 bases and 5 bases, there was a span of 12 bases. The CDR3 is 14 amino acids. CDR3 residues: CASSLQGPQDTQYF. The DNA of the CDR3 is TGCGCCAGCAGCTTACAGGGCCCCCAAGATACGCAGTATTTT.

This chain joins TRBV5-6 and TRBJ2-7; D uncertain. The CDR3 spans 13 residues. V lost 0 bases and J 2 bases, leaving 6 bases between the germline ends. Per the germline V gene, CDR1 is SGHDT and CDR2 is YYEEEE. The CDR3 DNA follows: TGTGCCAGCAGCTTGGTGTCGACCTACGAGCAGTACTTC. Translating it yields CASSLVSTYEQYF.

The chain recombines TRBV7-9 with TRBJ2-3, with TRBD1 as a possible D gene (6 bases). Trimming took off 5 bases at V and 3 bases at J, with 21 bases between the two ends. The CDR3 totals 17 residues. The germline V gene encodes CDR1 SEHNR and CDR2 FQNEAQ (reference sequence). The CDR3 bases are TGTGCCAGCAGCCCCCCGGCGGGCAGGGGATCGACAGATACGCAGTATTTT. This codes for CASSPPAGRGSTDTQYF.

J is TRBJ1-2 and V is TRBV2, with 10 nucleotides matching TRBD1. The CDR3 is made up of 15 amino acids. The ends lost 4 bases at V and 7 bases at J; junction bases unmatched: 9. CDR1 is SNHLY, CDR2 FYNNEI, per germline. The chain's CDR3 is CASSVRQGADGGYTF. The CDR3 region has the DNA TGTGCCAGCAGTGTTCGACAGGGGGCCGACGGTGGCTACACCTTC.

This chain links TRBV30 with TRBJ2-2; D is undetermined. V gave up 5 bases and J gave up 0 bases, with 4 bases separating them. This CDR3 has 12 residues. Germline loops: CDR1 GTSNPN, CDR2 SVGIG (reference sequence). The DNA for the CDR3 is TGTGCCTGGGACTCGAACACCGGGGAGCTGTTTTTT. It yields the protein CAWDSNTGELFF. The full variable domain, rest sourced from reference TRBV30 and TRBJ2-2, is SQTIHQWPATLVQPVGSPLSLECTVEGTSNPNLYWYRQAAGRGLQLLFYSVGIGQISSEVPQNLSASRPQDRQFILSSKKLLLSDSGFYLCAWDSNTGELFFGEGSRLTVL.

The chain is built from TRBV21-1 and TRBJ2-2; the DNA was not used to check the table's D call, TRBD2. TRBV21-1 constitutes a pseudogene. CDR3 length equals 20 residues. As DNA, the CDR3 is TGTGCCAGCAGCCTTACCGGGACTAGCGGGAGAAAAGTGAACACCGGGGAGCTGTTTTTT. Protein product: CASSLTGTSGRKVNTGELFF.

This chain joins TRBV6-5 and TRBJ2-5; D might be TRBD2 (6 bases). Germline V CDR1 and CDR2: MNHEY, SVGAGI. The ends were cut back, 5 bases at V and 5 bases at J, with 15 bases in the middle. The CDR3 extends over 14 amino acids. CDR3 amino acids: CASSLGRSFETQYF. In DNA, the CDR3 is TGTGCCAGCAGTCTAGGGAGGTCGTTCGAGACCCAGTACTTC.

The rearrangement links TRBV5-4 to TRBJ2-1; TRBD2 matches at 10 bases. Losses at the gene ends were 5 bases for V and 8 bases for J; bases not matched to a gene: 10. The CDR3 contains 15 residues. CDR1 is SGHNT, CDR2 YYREEE, per germline (reference sequence). The CDR3 DNA reads TGTGCCAGCAGTCTAGCGGGGGCGGCTCCCCATGAGCAGTTCTTC. Protein: CASSLAGAAPHEQFF. The full variable domain, with the rest looked up from reference TRBV5-4 and TRBJ2-1, is ETGVTQSPTHLIKTRGQQVTLRCSSQSGHNTVSWYQQALGQGPQFIFQYYREEENGRGNFPPRFSGLQFPNYSSELNVNALELDDSALYLCASSLAGAAPHEQFFGPGTRLTVL.

The chain couples TRBV4-3 to TRBJ2-1; TRBD2 agrees at 7 bases. CDR1 and CDR2 (germline): LGHNA, YSLEER. The CDR3 has 16 amino acids. V gave up 4 bases and J gave up 1 base; unmatched junction bases: 7. This CDR3 is CASSPTSVRSYNEQFF. CDR3 sequence (DNA): TGCGCCAGCAGCCCAACTAGCGTTCGGTCCTACAATGAGCAGTTCTTC.

The V call is TRBV19, the J call TRBJ2-6; D unresolved. Trimming pared 3 bases from V and 0 bases from J, leaving 3 bases between. The CDR3 is 14 residues long. CDR1 is LNHDA, CDR2 SQIVND, per germline (reference sequence). In nucleotides, the CDR3 is TGTGCCAGTAGTATCAACTCTGGGGCCAACGTCCTGACTTTC. This encodes CASSINSGANVLTF.

This clone was observed a handful of times. This sequence joins TRBV2 and TRBJ1-6, with 9 bases that match TRBD1. Germline V gene sequence: CDR1 SNHLY, CDR2 FYNNEI. After removal of 5 bases from V and 10 bases from J, the junction contained 9 bases not matched to a gene. The CDR3 has 15 amino acids. For the CDR3, the DNA is TGTGCCAGCAGTCCCCCAGGACAGGGGCTCTCACCCCTCCACTTT. Protein product: CASSPPGQGLSPLHF.